The sequence of this T cell receptor beta chain was determined in a study of T cell responses to AZD1222 COVID-19 vaccine. Across the whole study: Researchers grouped second doses given at about 4 or about 12 weeks into one pool. The study's findings and limits: The breadth and depth of Spike-specific TCRs increased once two AZD1222 doses had been given. There were mostly white British donors and more females than males, and clonal diversity was possibly underestimated. At study baseline, merely several AZD1222 recipients were seropositive.

Clones were sequenced by immunoSEQ multiplex PCR, and TCRdb holds only the in-frame ones, with some missing. This sample has more than 90,000 clones, with about 86% found just once. The ends lost 3 bases at V and 4 bases at J; junction bases unmatched: 3. The CDR3 runs 15 residues. The germline CDR1 and CDR2 sequences are GTSNPN and SVGIG (reference sequence). This clone ranks as medium-sized. Its antigen remains unidentified. Specimen: peripheral blood, collected on day 0 of AZD1222 vaccination. The chain joins TRBV30 to TRBJ2-1, with TRBD2 matching 13 bases. The TCR comes from an adult in good health. The CDR3, as DNA: TGTGCCTGGAGCCGGACTAGCGGGAGATACAATGAGCAGTTCTTC. It codes for CAWSRTSGRYNEQFF.